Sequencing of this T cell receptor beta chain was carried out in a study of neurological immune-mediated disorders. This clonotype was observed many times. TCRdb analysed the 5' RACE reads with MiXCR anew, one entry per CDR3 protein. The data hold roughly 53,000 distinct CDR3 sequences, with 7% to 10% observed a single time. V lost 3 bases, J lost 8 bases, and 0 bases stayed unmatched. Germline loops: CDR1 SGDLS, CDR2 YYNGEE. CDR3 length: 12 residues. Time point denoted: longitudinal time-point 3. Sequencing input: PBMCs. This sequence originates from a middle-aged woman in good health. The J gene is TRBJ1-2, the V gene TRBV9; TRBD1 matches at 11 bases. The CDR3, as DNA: TGTGCCAGCAGCGGGACAGGGGGCGGCTACACCTTC. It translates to CASSGTGGGYTF.